What follows describes a single T cell receptor beta chain. Sequencing was performed with immunoSEQ multiplex PCR; in TCRdb, only in-frame clones are kept and a portion is missing. The repertoire holds about 190,000 clones, 70% to 90% seen once, with roughly 6.2% in the top ten. The CDR3 extends over 17 amino acids. CDR1 and CDR2 from the germline V gene are LNHNV and YYDKDF (reference sequence). V shed 0 bases and J shed 7 bases, with 18 bases lying between them. These data are taken from a study of blood T cell repertoires in COVID-19. This clonotype was sampled from a woman aged 40 to 50 who had recovered from COVID-19. V usage is TRBV15 and J usage is TRBJ1-4; the D gene is possibly TRBD1 (6 bases). Sequenced: peripheral blood. The CDR3 DNA follows: TGTGCCACCAGCAGAGATGCGGCGGGGGGGCTGAGTGAAAAACTGTTTTTT. Protein product: CATSRDAAGGLSEKLFF.